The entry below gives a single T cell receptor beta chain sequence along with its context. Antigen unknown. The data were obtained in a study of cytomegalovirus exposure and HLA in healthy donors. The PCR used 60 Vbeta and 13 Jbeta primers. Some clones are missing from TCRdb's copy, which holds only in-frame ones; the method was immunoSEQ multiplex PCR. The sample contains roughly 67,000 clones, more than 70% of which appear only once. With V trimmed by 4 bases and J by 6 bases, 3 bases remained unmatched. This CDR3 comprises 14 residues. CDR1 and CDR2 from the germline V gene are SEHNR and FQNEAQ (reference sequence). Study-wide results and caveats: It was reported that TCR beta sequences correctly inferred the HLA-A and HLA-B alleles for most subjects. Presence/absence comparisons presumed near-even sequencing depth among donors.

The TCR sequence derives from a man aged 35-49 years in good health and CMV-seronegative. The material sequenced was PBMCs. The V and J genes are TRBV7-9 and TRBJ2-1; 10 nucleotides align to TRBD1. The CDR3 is CASSSTGGFNEQFF. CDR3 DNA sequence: TGTGCCAGCAGCTCGACAGGGGGCTTCAATGAGCAGTTCTTC.